This TCR beta chain was documented in a study of Tregs in tolerant kidney transplant recipients. Study-level findings and limits: Tregs expanded with activated donor B cells seemed most donor-specific.

Libraries were prepared by immunoSEQ multiplex PCR; TCRdb keeps only in-frame clonotypes and omits some of them. The sample has about 81,000 clones; roughly 90% are singletons. Germline lookup yields CDR1 MNHNS and CDR2 SASEGT. CDR3 size: 15 residues. V lost 6 bases to trimming and J lost 7 bases; unmatched junction nucleotides: 8. The nonmyeloablative bone marrow transplants came from related graft donors, with transient mixed chimerism. This clone was counted once. Its antigen remains unknown. The sample in question was CD4+ T cells from blood (PBMCs), obtained 24 months after the transplant. The V gene is TRBV6-1, the J gene TRBJ1-5, with TRBD1 matching 11 bases. The receptor comes from a human patient who received a combined kidney and bone marrow transplant. Some T cells may be supplied by the graft donor. CDR3 amino acids: CASSKRGQGGQPQHF. Here the CDR3 DNA reads TGTGCCAGCAGCAAACGGGGACAGGGGGGCCAGCCCCAGCATTTT.